These 19 T cell receptor beta chains were sequenced from one sample in a study of long-term antiretroviral therapy in people with HIV. The authors ran the immunoSEQ assay, v3.0, at survey level. Sequencing was performed with immunoSEQ multiplex PCR; in TCRdb, only in-frame clones are kept and a portion is missing. The data show roughly 42,000 clones, approximately 87% seen once. The input for sequencing was unsorted PBMCs, taken 1.2 years after starting antiretroviral therapy. All receptors derive from a woman between 45 and 65 years old with HIV.

The chain uses TRBV2 and TRBJ2-1, with TRBD2 matching over 8 bases. The CDR3 runs 14 residues. Losses at the gene ends were 6 bases for V and 4 bases for J; bases not matched to a gene: 5. Germline V lookup: CDR1 SNHLY, CDR2 FYNNEI. As DNA, the CDR3 is TGTGCCAGCAGCGGGGGGGCGGGTTACAATGAGCAGTTCTTC. Translated: CASSGGAGYNEQFF.

The chain has TRBV15 and TRBJ1-5; D is uncertain. The CDR3 consists of 17 residues. Between the trimmed V and J ends, which lost 6 bases and 5 bases, there was a span of 23 bases. In germline, CDR1 is LNHNV, CDR2 YYDKDF (reference sequence). CDR3 nucleotides: TGTGCCACCAGAAAAGATAGGAAAGGGTTTAAAGATCAGCCCCAGCATTTT. Translation gives CATRKDRKGFKDQPQHF.

The chain couples TRBV5-1 to TRBJ1-2; 7 bases match TRBD1. Trimming cost V 0 bases and J 4 bases; bases outside gene matches: 9. CDR1 is SGHRS and CDR2 is YFSETQ in the germline V gene. The length of the CDR3 is 16 residues. CDR3 nucleotides: TGCGCCAGCAGCTTGGCAGGGGACAGTCAGATCTATGGCTACACCTTC. Protein product: CASSLAGDSQIYGYTF.

V usage is TRBV6-4 and J usage is TRBJ1-2; TRBD1 matches 8 bases. The CDR3 is 15 amino acids. The germline CDR1 and CDR2 sequences are MRHNA and SNTAGT. Germline trimming cut 5 bases from V and 2 bases from J; bases unmatched to any gene: 7. DNA for the CDR3: TGTGCCAGCAGTAGAGACAGGGGAGGAAACTATGGCTACACCTTC. Protein sequence: CASSRDRGGNYGYTF.

V is TRBV19 and J is TRBJ2-2, with D uncertain. This CDR3 is built from 14 residues. In germline, CDR1 is LNHDA, CDR2 SQIVND (reference sequence). V was trimmed by 4 bases and J by 6 bases, leaving 12 bases between them. The CDR3 loop is CASSTNLGAGELFF. The CDR3 bases are TGTGCCAGTAGTACGAACCTAGGTGCCGGGGAGCTGTTTTTT.

The table lists this clone with a few counts. The chain joins TRBV2 to TRBJ1-2; 10 bases agree with TRBD1. The CDR3 length is 14 residues. Germline CDR1 is SNHLY and CDR2 is FYNNEI. J lost 5 bases, V lost 6 bases, and 6 bases had no gene match. The CDR3 here is CASRGGQGTYGYTF. The CDR3 DNA reads as TGTGCCAGCAGGGGGGGACAGGGGACTTATGGCTACACCTTC.

The V call is TRBV5-4, the J call TRBJ1-1; D is perhaps TRBD1 (5 bases). V was cut by 0 bases and J by 1 base, with 10 bases left in between. The CDR3 spans 15 residues. In germline, CDR1 is SGHNT, CDR2 YYREEE (reference sequence). CDR3 protein: CASSLAYRPNTEAFF. In DNA, the CDR3 is TGTGCCAGCAGCTTGGCCTACAGGCCGAACACTGAAGCTTTCTTT.

The chain couples TRBV11-3 to TRBJ1-1; D remains ambiguous. Germline V lookup: CDR1 SGHNT, CDR2 YENEEA. Trimming pared 3 bases from V and 2 bases from J, leaving 7 bases between. The CDR3 spans 13 residues. The CDR3 nucleotides are TGTGCCAGCAGCTTTAACGCAAACACTGAAGCTTTCTTT. Translation: CASSFNANTEAFF.

V is TRBV5-6 and J is TRBJ1-5; 11 bases map to TRBD1. The germline CDR1 and CDR2 sequences are SGHDT and YYEEEE. V lost 2 bases to trimming and J lost 1 base; unmatched junction nucleotides: 2. The CDR3 is 16 amino acids. CDR3 sequence reads: CASSFGQGASNQPQHF. In DNA, the CDR3 is TGTGCCAGCAGCTTCGGACAGGGGGCGAGCAATCAGCCCCAGCATTTT.

The gene calls are TRBV5-1 and TRBJ2-5, with D perhaps TRBD1 or TRBD2 (5 bases each). This CDR3 contains 14 residues. Germline CDR1 SGHRS, CDR2 YFSETQ. Trimming shortened V by 4 bases and J by 2 bases, and 12 bases separated the two germline ends. The CDR3 spells CASSLGAVQETQYF. CDR3 coding DNA: TGCGCCAGCAGCCTCGGGGCCGTTCAAGAGACCCAGTACTTC.

CDR3 in DNA: TGTGCCAGCATGGTGGACAGGACCACAGATACGCAGTATTTT. Residues: CASMVDRTTDTQYF. The chain joins TRBV2 to TRBJ2-3; TRBD1 matches at 7 bases. This CDR3 region has 14 residues. V lost 7 bases to trimming and J lost 2 bases; unmatched junction nucleotides: 6. CDR1 and CDR2 (germline): SNHLY, FYNNEI. Supplemented by reference TRBV2 and TRBJ2-3, the full variable domain reads EPEVTQTPSHQVTQMGQEVILRCVPISNHLYFYWYRQILGQKVEFLVSFYNNEISEKSEIFDDQFSVERPDGSNFTLKIRSTKLEDSAMYFCASMVDRTTDTQYFGPGTRLTVL.

The V call is TRBV9, the J call TRBJ2-3, with D unresolved. Germline V gives CDR1 SGDLS, CDR2 YYNGEE. This CDR3 contains 12 residues. The ends were cut back, 0 bases at V and 3 bases at J, with 2 bases in the middle. The CDR3 region is CASSVETDTQYF. For the CDR3, the DNA is TGTGCCAGCAGCGTAGAAACAGATACGCAGTATTTT.

The rearrangement uses TRBV6-6 and TRBJ1-1; D unclear. The CDR3 has 13 amino acids. CDR1 is MNHNY and CDR2 is SVGAGI in the germline V gene (reference sequence). V was clipped by 0 bases and J by 1 base, with 3 bases between them. This chain's CDR3 is CASSYSWNTEAFF. CDR3 sequence (DNA): TGTGCCAGCAGTTACTCGTGGAACACTGAAGCTTTCTTT.

V usage is TRBV4-3 and J usage is TRBJ2-5; 10 bases map to TRBD2. The CDR3 totals 18 residues. CDR1 and CDR2 (germline): LGHNA, YSLEER. The ends lost 1 base at V and 4 bases at J; junction bases unmatched: 12. CDR3 sequence reads: CASSQGAAGGPGVETQYF. The CDR3 DNA reads as TGCGCCAGCAGCCAAGGGGCAGCGGGGGGGCCCGGGGTAGAGACCCAGTACTTC.

The table lists this clone with a count of one. The chain couples TRBV11-2 to TRBJ2-7; the D gene is possibly TRBD2 (7 bases). The CDR3 covers 15 residues. The V and J ends lost 0 bases and 4 bases respectively, with 13 bases between them. CDR1 is SGHAT, CDR2 FQNNGV, per germline. CDR3: CASSLEGGARYEQYF. The CDR3 DNA follows: TGTGCCAGCAGCTTAGAGGGGGGGGCTAGGTACGAGCAGTACTTC. Full variable domain (rest looked up from reference TRBV11-2 and TRBJ2-7): EAGVAQSPRYKIIEKRQSVAFWCNPISGHATLYWYQQILGQGPKLLIQFQNNGVVDDSQLPKDRFSAERLKGVDSTLKIQPAKLEDSAVYLCASSLEGGARYEQYFGPGTRLTVT.

The J gene is TRBJ1-3, the V gene TRBV10-2, with a tentative D call TRBD1 (6 bases). Germline lookup yields CDR1 WSHSY and CDR2 SAAADI. There are 16 residues in the CDR3. Trimming removed 1 base at V and 2 bases at J, with 12 bases between. The CDR3 sequence is CASSEFRGLAGNTIYF. The DNA of the CDR3 is TGCGCCAGCAGTGAGTTCAGGGGTTTGGCTGGAAACACCATATATTTT.

V usage is TRBV7-9 and J usage is TRBJ1-1; TRBD1 aligns across 7 bases. Germline V lookup: CDR1 SEHNR, CDR2 FQNEAQ (reference sequence). The V gene end was trimmed by 1 base and the J gene end by 0 bases; junction bases not matched to a gene: 8. The CDR3 is 17 residues long. This chain's CDR3 is CASSLVRGQVMNTEAFF. As DNA, the CDR3 is TGTGCCAGCAGCTTAGTCCGCGGACAGGTCATGAACACTGAAGCTTTCTTT.

This clone was found a few times. The chain employs TRBV5-1 and TRBJ1-5; D gene unclear. The V and J ends lost 0 bases and 5 bases respectively, with 9 bases between them. The CDR3 covers 14 residues. Germline assignment: CDR1 SGHRS and CDR2 YFSETQ. In DNA, the CDR3 is TGCGCCAGCAGCTTGGGTCCGGGAGATCAGCCCCAGCATTTT. Translated: CASSLGPGDQPQHF.

The chain combines TRBV5-1 with TRBJ1-2; TRBD1 aligns across 9 bases. Trimming cost V 4 bases and J 6 bases; bases outside gene matches: 7. The CDR3 has 14 amino acids. Germline lookup yields CDR1 SGHRS and CDR2 YFSETQ. The CDR3 reads CASSRGQGTDGYTF. The CDR3 DNA follows: TGCGCCAGCAGCCGGGGACAGGGTACCGATGGCTACACCTTC.